This T cell receptor (beta chain) originates from a study of PD-1 blockade in mismatch repair-deficient tumors (dated by TCRdb to 2015 to 2018). For context, the study as a whole: The trial enrolled more than 85 consecutive patients with 11 to 12 mismatch repair-deficient cancer types between 2013 and late 2016, all previously treated and progressing. Tumor-associated T cell clones in the peripheral blood of patients responding to PD-1 blockade were tracked using deep sequencing of TCR CDR3 regions.

Mismatch repair deficiency was established in every enrolled patient by polymerase chain reaction or immunohistochemistry. TCR sequencing was performed for a few patients who responded to pembrolizumab therapy. The phase II trial prospectively evaluated PD-1 blockade with pembrolizumab in advanced mismatch repair-deficient cancers, independent of tissue of origin. Peripheral blood T cell samples were gathered serially, both before PD-1 blockade started and at multiple time points afterward. Blood sampling times were reported as weeks after the first pembrolizumab dose. Broader findings and caveats from the paper: After pembrolizumab, tumor-resident clones, which were often undetectable in blood before treatment, expanded rapidly and then contracted, generally ahead of radiologic responses.

For this clone: Its cognate antigen has yet to be identified. Per-base qualities were not stored, and no clone one base away is much larger.

The library came from the immunoSEQ multiplex PCR assay. TCRdb obtained this table from immuneACCESS and retained in-frame rearrangements with V and J assigned. These tables miss some clones; where compared with another copy, unresolved V genes account for less than half of the shortfall, and the remainder is unexplained. The sample table records 100,000 to 150,000 clones; more than 70% of these occur just once. Roughly 10% of the sample goes to the ten largest clones. Reading the germline V gene gives CDR1 LGHNA and CDR2 YNFKEQ. The germline V and J ends show losses of 0 bases and 8 bases respectively, and no gene match explains 8 bases of the junction. The CDR3 starts with the cysteine, ends with the phenylalanine, and has 16 residues. Left in the record is the CDR3 DNA by itself, 48 bases read in frame from the first base.

The chain is assembled from TRBV4-2 and TRBJ1-4, and 8 bases in between align with TRBD1. The sequences come from peripheral blood, collected just over 70 weeks after starting pembrolizumab. The receptor's source is an adult with mismatch repair-deficient cancer. Read as DNA, the sequence is TGTGCCAGCAGCCAAGAAGGAGACAGGGGTGGGGAAAAACTGTTTTTT. Its protein reads: CASSQEGDRGGEKLFF.